Listed below are T cell receptor beta chains from one sample, sequenced in a study of cytomegalovirus exposure and HLA in healthy donors. The protocol was immunoSEQ multiplex PCR, while the TCRdb copy is restricted to in-frame clones and leaves out a portion. The sample lists roughly 130,000 clones, 75% to 85% occurring once. What was sequenced was PBMCs. The receptor set was obtained from a male donor in good health and CMV-seronegative. CDR3s include the opening cysteine and the closing phenylalanine or tryptophan. The D gene is left open where the match is weak. Some rows mark clone size as missing; the rest say once, few, many or name a class of expanded clone.

CDR3 DNA: TGCGCCAGCAGCTTTATTCAAGGGGGCCGCACTGAAGCTTTCTTT
CDR3 protein: CASSFIQGGRTEAFF
D gene: TRBD1
V gene: TRBV5-1
clone size: .
J gene: TRBJ1-1

CDR3 DNA: TGCGCCAGCAGTGTGGACAGGAGCCCCCTGAGGGTCCAGCATTTT
CDR3 protein: CASSVDRSPLRVQHF
D gene: TRBD1
V gene: TRBV10-2
clone size: .
J gene: TRBJ1-5

CDR3 DNA: TGTGCCATCAGTGATCAGGGAAACACAGATACGCAGTATTTT
CDR3 protein: CAISDQGNTDTQYF
D gene: .
V gene: TRBV10-3
clone size: .
J gene: TRBJ2-3

CDR3 DNA: TGTGCCAGTAGGGACGGACAGACTAAGGCTGGGGCCAACGTCCTGACTTTC
CDR3 protein: CASRDGQTKAGANVLTF
D gene: .
V gene: TRBV19
clone size: .
J gene: TRBJ2-6

CDR3 DNA: TGTGCCAGCAGATCTGGGAGGGAGCGGGACACTGAAGCTTTCTTT
CDR3 protein: CASRSGRERDTEAFF
D gene: .
V gene: TRBV2
clone size: .
J gene: TRBJ1-1

CDR3 DNA: TGTGCCAGCAAAGGTACGAGCTTTGGGGCCAACGGCCTGACTTTC
CDR3 protein: CASKGTSFGANGLTF
D gene: .
V gene: TRBV2
clone size: .
J gene: TRBJ2-6

CDR3 DNA: TGTGCCAGCAGCGCCCGGACTAGCGGGAGGAAGGGGGAGACCCAGTACTTC
CDR3 protein: CASSARTSGRKGETQYF
D gene: TRBD2
V gene: TRBV7-8
clone size: .
J gene: TRBJ2-5

CDR3 DNA: TGTGCCTGGAGTGTTAGCGGGAGGCTGGAGACCCAGTACTTC
CDR3 protein: CAWSVSGRLETQYF
D gene: TRBD2
V gene: TRBV30
clone size: .
J gene: TRBJ2-5

CDR3 DNA: TGTGCCAGCAGCTTAGGGACTAGCGGGAGATTCGGCGAGCAGTTCTTC
CDR3 protein: CASSLGTSGRFGEQFF
D gene: TRBD2
V gene: TRBV7-9
clone size: .
J gene: TRBJ2-1

CDR3 DNA: TGTGCCTGGAACCCGGGACAGGGCTCTGGAAACACCATATATTTT
CDR3 protein: CAWNPGQGSGNTIYF
D gene: TRBD1
V gene: TRBV30
clone size: .
J gene: TRBJ1-3

CDR3 DNA: TGTGCCAGCAGCATTGGGCGGGGGACTGGAAACACCATATATTTT
CDR3 protein: CASSIGRGTGNTIYF
D gene: .
V gene: TRBV7-6
clone size: .
J gene: TRBJ1-3

CDR3 DNA: TGTGCCAGCTCACCTATAAGTCAGGAGACCCAGTACTTC
CDR3 protein: CASSPISQETQYF
D gene: .
V gene: TRBV18
clone size: few
J gene: TRBJ2-5

CDR3 DNA: TGTGCCAGCAGCGAGACAGGGCAGCCTAATGAAAAACTGTTTTTT
CDR3 protein: CASSETGQPNEKLFF
D gene: TRBD1
V gene: TRBV9
clone size: .
J gene: TRBJ1-4

CDR3 DNA: TGCGCCAGCAGCCTGACACCGGATCTCTACGAGCAGTACTTC
CDR3 protein: CASSLTPDLYEQYF
D gene: .
V gene: TRBV5-1
clone size: .
J gene: TRBJ2-7

CDR3 DNA: TGTGCCAGCAGCTTAGCGGGGGGGCTTCTATCCTACAATGAGCAGTTCTTC
CDR3 protein: CASSLAGGLLSYNEQFF
D gene: .
V gene: TRBV7-2
clone size: few
J gene: TRBJ2-1

CDR3 DNA: TGTGCCAGCGACTCGGGACAGCCCTCCACCGGGGAGCTGTTTTTT
CDR3 protein: CASDSGQPSTGELFF
D gene: TRBD1
V gene: TRBV25-1
clone size: few
J gene: TRBJ2-2

CDR3 DNA: TGTGCCAGCAGCCCTAGGCCCCTGGGAGCTTTCTTT
CDR3 protein: CASSPRPLGAFF
D gene: .
V gene: TRBV9
clone size: few
J gene: TRBJ1-1

CDR3 DNA: TGTTCCAGCAGCTTAGGGCAGGGGGCTGGGGCTAACTATGGCTACACCTTC
CDR3 protein: CSSSLGQGAGANYGYTF
D gene: TRBD1
V gene: TRBV7-9
clone size: .
J gene: TRBJ1-2

CDR3 DNA: TGTGCCAGCAGCCAAGATAGGGGGAGAGAGACCCAGTACTTC
CDR3 protein: CASSQDRGRETQYF
D gene: .
V gene: TRBV4-2
clone size: .
J gene: TRBJ2-5

CDR3 DNA: TGTGCCAGTAGTATCCCGGGGGTAGAGACCCAGTACTTC
CDR3 protein: CASSIPGVETQYF
D gene: .
V gene: TRBV19
clone size: .
J gene: TRBJ2-5

CDR3 DNA: TGTGCCAGCACCAAGGGAGGGCAAGGCACCGGGGAGCTGTTTTTT
CDR3 protein: CASTKGGQGTGELFF
D gene: TRBD2
V gene: TRBV6-5
clone size: .
J gene: TRBJ2-2

CDR3 DNA: TGCGCCAGCAGGGGACGGGACAGAGGAGCTTTCTTT
CDR3 protein: CASRGRDRGAFF
D gene: TRBD1
V gene: TRBV10-2
clone size: few
J gene: TRBJ1-1

CDR3 DNA: TGTGCCAGCAGCTCTTACAGGGGGTCTGAAGCTTTCTTT
CDR3 protein: CASSSYRGSEAFF
D gene: TRBD1
V gene: TRBV11-2
clone size: .
J gene: TRBJ1-1

CDR3 DNA: TGTGCCAGCAGGAGACAGGGATTACGCTACACCTTC
CDR3 protein: CASRRQGLRYTF
D gene: TRBD1
V gene: TRBV6-5
clone size: .
J gene: TRBJ1-2

CDR3 DNA: TGTGCCAGCAGCTTGGTCGTTGGGAGTTACGAGCAGTACTTC
CDR3 protein: CASSLVVGSYEQYF
D gene: .
V gene: TRBV5-6
clone size: .
J gene: TRBJ2-7

CDR3 DNA: TGTGCCAGCAGTGAACCCGGGACTGCTCGATACAATGAGCAGTTCTTC
CDR3 protein: CASSEPGTARYNEQFF
D gene: .
V gene: TRBV25-1
clone size: once
J gene: TRBJ2-1

CDR3 DNA: TGTGCCACCAGCAGAGTAGAACAGCACCTCTATGGCTACACCTTC
CDR3 protein: CATSRVEQHLYGYTF
D gene: .
V gene: TRBV15
clone size: .
J gene: TRBJ1-2

CDR3 DNA: TGTGCCATCAGGCTAGCGGGGTCCTACGAGCAGTACTTC
CDR3 protein: CAIRLAGSYEQYF
D gene: TRBD2
V gene: TRBV10-3
clone size: .
J gene: TRBJ2-7

CDR3 DNA: TGTGCCTGGAGGACAGACTCCTACGAGCAGTACTTC
CDR3 protein: CAWRTDSYEQYF
D gene: .
V gene: TRBV30
clone size: once
J gene: TRBJ2-7

CDR3 DNA: TGTGCCAGCAGCGCTACGAACACTGAAGCTTTCTTT
CDR3 protein: CASSATNTEAFF
D gene: .
V gene: TRBV9
clone size: few
J gene: TRBJ1-1

CDR3 DNA: TGTGCCAGCTCACAGCTAGCGCCCTCGTCCTACAATGAGCAGTTCTTC
CDR3 protein: CASSQLAPSSYNEQFF
D gene: .
V gene: TRBV18
clone size: .
J gene: TRBJ2-1

CDR3 DNA: TGCAGCGTCCTCAAACTGGGGGGTATCTGGTACGAGCAGTACTTC
CDR3 protein: CSVLKLGGIWYEQYF
D gene: .
V gene: TRBV29-1
clone size: once
J gene: TRBJ2-7

CDR3 DNA: TGTGCCAGCAGTTACTCGATAGGGACAGCGAACACCGGGGAGCTGTTTTTT
CDR3 protein: CASSYSIGTANTGELFF
D gene: TRBD1
V gene: TRBV6-8
clone size: .
J gene: TRBJ2-2

CDR3 DNA: TGCGCCAGCAGTGATCTGGGACAGGATGGCTACACCTTC
CDR3 protein: CASSDLGQDGYTF
D gene: TRBD1
V gene: TRBV10-2
clone size: .
J gene: TRBJ1-2

CDR3 DNA: TGCGCCAGCAGCCCAGGGGGCACTAACTATGGCTACACCTTC
CDR3 protein: CASSPGGTNYGYTF
D gene: TRBD1
V gene: TRBV4-1
clone size: .
J gene: TRBJ1-2

CDR3 DNA: TGCGCCAGCAGGTCCGGGACAGGGAAATACAATGAGCAGTTCTTC
CDR3 protein: CASRSGTGKYNEQFF
D gene: TRBD1
V gene: TRBV4-1
clone size: .
J gene: TRBJ2-1

CDR3 DNA: TGCGCCAGCAGCCTGACAACCTTGAACACTGAAGCTTTCTTT
CDR3 protein: CASSLTTLNTEAFF
D gene: .
V gene: TRBV5-1
clone size: few
J gene: TRBJ1-1

CDR3 DNA: TGTGCCGGGGGGGAAGGGCCCTACGAGCAGTACTTC
CDR3 protein: CAGGEGPYEQYF
D gene: TRBD2
V gene: TRBV2
clone size: .
J gene: TRBJ2-7

CDR3 DNA: TGTGCCAGCATTTCCTTCAGGGGATGGGACACTGAAGCTTTCTTT
CDR3 protein: CASISFRGWDTEAFF
D gene: .
V gene: TRBV6-1
clone size: .
J gene: TRBJ1-1

CDR3 DNA: TGTGCCTCCCGTTTGGGGACAGGGATCACAGATACGCAGTATTTT
CDR3 protein: CASRLGTGITDTQYF
D gene: TRBD1
V gene: TRBV30
clone size: few
J gene: TRBJ2-3

CDR3 DNA: TGTGCCAGCAGCTTAGGGTCGGACAGAAACTATGGCTACACCTTC
CDR3 protein: CASSLGSDRNYGYTF
D gene: .
V gene: TRBV13
clone size: .
J gene: TRBJ1-2

CDR3 DNA: TGTGCCAGCAGTTTAGGGGACAGGGTTCTGGTGGGTGGCTACACCTTC
CDR3 protein: CASSLGDRVLVGGYTF
D gene: TRBD1
V gene: TRBV28
clone size: .
J gene: TRBJ1-2

CDR3 DNA: TGTGCCAGCGACGTACGGACGTCTCGGGGGAACAGTCAGTACTTC
CDR3 protein: CASDVRTSRGNSQYF
D gene: .
V gene: TRBV28
clone size: .
J gene: TRBJ2-4

CDR3 DNA: TGTGCCAGCAGTTACCTTACTAGCGGATTCGACAATGAGCAGTTCTTC
CDR3 protein: CASSYLTSGFDNEQFF
D gene: TRBD2
V gene: TRBV6-5
clone size: few
J gene: TRBJ2-1

CDR3 DNA: TGTGCCAGCAGCCAGGGACTAGCAGATACGCAGTATTTT
CDR3 protein: CASSQGLADTQYF
D gene: TRBD2
V gene: TRBV14
clone size: .
J gene: TRBJ2-3

CDR3 DNA: TGCGCCAGCAGCCCCGGTTCCACCCAAGAGACCCAGTACTTC
CDR3 protein: CASSPGSTQETQYF
D gene: .
V gene: TRBV5-1
clone size: .
J gene: TRBJ2-5

CDR3 DNA: TGTGCCAGCAGTGAAGCCGCAGGGGGCATCTATGGCTACACCTTC
CDR3 protein: CASSEAAGGIYGYTF
D gene: TRBD1
V gene: TRBV6-1
clone size: few
J gene: TRBJ1-2

CDR3 DNA: TGTGCCTGGAGTGCTATTGGACGAGCGGGGGGCACCATATATTTT
CDR3 protein: CAWSAIGRAGGTIYF
D gene: .
V gene: TRBV30
clone size: .
J gene: TRBJ1-3

CDR3 DNA: TGTGCCATCAGCAGGACATCCTCCTACGAGCAGTACTTC
CDR3 protein: CAISRTSSYEQYF
D gene: .
V gene: TRBV10-3
clone size: .
J gene: TRBJ2-7

CDR3 DNA: TGTGCCATCAGTGACGGAGAGGAGAAAGAGACCCAGTACTTC
CDR3 protein: CAISDGEEKETQYF
D gene: .
V gene: TRBV10-3
clone size: few
J gene: TRBJ2-5

CDR3 DNA: TGTGCCAGTAGTATAGTACAGGGGGCCTACGAGCAGTACTTC
CDR3 protein: CASSIVQGAYEQYF
D gene: TRBD1
V gene: TRBV19
clone size: .
J gene: TRBJ2-7

CDR3 DNA: TGTGCCAGTAGTCGTTATTTGAACACTGAAGCTTTCTTT
CDR3 protein: CASSRYLNTEAFF
D gene: .
V gene: TRBV19
clone size: .
J gene: TRBJ1-1

CDR3 DNA: TGTGCCAGCAGCGGACAGGGCTACAATGAGCAGTTCTTC
CDR3 protein: CASSGQGYNEQFF
D gene: TRBD1
V gene: TRBV5-6
clone size: .
J gene: TRBJ2-1

CDR3 DNA: TGTGCCAGCAGTTCCCCGGGAGCGAGCCTGCAGACCCAGTACTTC
CDR3 protein: CASSSPGASLQTQYF
D gene: .
V gene: TRBV6-5
clone size: .
J gene: TRBJ2-5

CDR3 DNA: TGTGCCAGCAGCATCGACAGGGACCCGACCTACGAGCAGTACTTC
CDR3 protein: CASSIDRDPTYEQYF
D gene: TRBD1
V gene: TRBV9
clone size: few
J gene: TRBJ2-7

CDR3 DNA: TGTGCCAGCAGCTTAGCCGGACTAGCGGCTGATACGCAGTATTTT
CDR3 protein: CASSLAGLAADTQYF
D gene: TRBD2
V gene: TRBV11-3
clone size: .
J gene: TRBJ2-3

CDR3 DNA: TGTGCCAGCAGCTTAACCGTGGGGACAGGGAAACCCATGAACACTGAAGCTTTCTTT
CDR3 protein: CASSLTVGTGKPMNTEAFF
D gene: TRBD1
V gene: TRBV7-6
clone size: .
J gene: TRBJ1-1

CDR3 DNA: TGTGCCAGTACCCTGACAGGAGCTAACTATGGCTACACCTTT
CDR3 protein: CASTLTGANYGYTF
D gene: .
V gene: TRBV19
clone size: .
J gene: TRBJ1-2

CDR3 DNA: TGTGCCAGCGTTGACGGGAGCTCCTACGAGCAGTACTTC
CDR3 protein: CASVDGSSYEQYF
D gene: .
V gene: TRBV2
clone size: .
J gene: TRBJ2-7